This T cell receptor beta chain originates from a study of early T cells in non-severe SARS-CoV-2 infection. Study summary: It was bulk RNA from unsorted whole blood that was sequenced, and the chains were unpaired. Study-wide results and caveats: Anti-spike CD8 responses were favored in VDJdb matching, and private and CD4 specificities were missed.

Attachment of unique molecular identifiers was made to individual cDNA molecules. TCRdb re-called the 5' RACE reads through MiXCR, storing one row per CDR3 protein. The top ten hold 4% to 5% of the sample, which has about 79,000 distinct CDR3 sequences, 11% seen once. As for this clonotype: Its antigen is unknown.

The germline V and J ends were trimmed by 2 bases and 5 bases, with 10 bases remaining between them. Germline V gene data show CDR1 as SGDLS and CDR2 as YYNGEE. This CDR3 region has 14 residues. Material: whole blood. The rearrangement joins TRBV9 to TRBJ1-4, with D hard to call. The receptor was isolated from an adult who was a healthcare worker with PCR-confirmed SARS-CoV-2 infection or an uninfected control (not recorded which). The CDR3: CASSVGPQNEKLFF. The CDR3 region has the DNA TGTGCCAGCAGCGTTGGACCGCAGAATGAAAAACTGTTTTTT.